What follows describes a single TCR beta chain. Its antigen remains unknown. This sample stems from a study of cytomegalovirus exposure and HLA in healthy donors. Germline loops: CDR1 MGHRA, CDR2 YSYEKL. The V end lost 4 bases, the J end lost 5 bases, and 17 bases lay between the germline ends. CDR3 length equals 15 residues. Study-wide results and caveats: Analyses of presence/absence relied on an assumption of roughly uniform sequencing depth across donors.

The PCR used 60 Vbeta and 13 Jbeta primers. Data came from immunoSEQ multiplex PCR; TCRdb stores just in-frame clones and leaves some out. The sample consists of roughly 200,000 clones, approximately 86% of them appearing once. Sequencing input: PBMCs. This sequence was found in a woman younger than 45 in good health and CMV-seronegative. This chain links TRBV4-1 with TRBJ1-1, with D maybe TRBD1 (5 bases). The CDR3 here is CASSLQLGVRTEAFF. The CDR3 coding sequence is TGCGCCAGCAGCCTTCAATTAGGGGTACGGACTGAAGCTTTCTTT.